The present TCR beta chain was sequenced within a study of CD8+CD57+ T cells in acquired aplastic anemia. The wider study: DNA recovered from sorted CD4+ and CD8+ cells had a mean of approximately 3 ug. Read counts for CD4+ cells (from healthy donors) averaged about 10.8 million. Study-wide results and caveats: Sharing between patients and controls was observed for twenty-nine CD8+ CDR3 sequences. No significant patient-versus-control difference appeared in CD8+ Simpson's diversity.

The CDR3 runs to 14 residues. V gave up 6 bases and J gave up 4 bases; unmatched junction bases: 1. This clonotype was seen only a few times. Its specificity is not known. CDR3 and TCR beta VDJ profiling relied on genomic DNA as the template. TCRdb re-derived calls from the reads in MiXCR, one entry per CDR3 protein. This table has about 220,000 distinct CDR3 sequences, 34% appearing once. The source is a human donor in good health, serving as a control. The chain has TRBV12-3 or TRBV12-4 and TRBJ2-3; the match to TRBD2 covers 13 bases. Sequenced: sorted CD4+, CD8+, or CD8+CD57+ T cells (not recorded which) from PBMCs. CDR3 sequence reads: CASRGLAGSDTQYF. The CDR3 DNA sequence: TGTGCCAGCAGGGGACTAGCGGGGTCAGATACGCAGTATTTT.